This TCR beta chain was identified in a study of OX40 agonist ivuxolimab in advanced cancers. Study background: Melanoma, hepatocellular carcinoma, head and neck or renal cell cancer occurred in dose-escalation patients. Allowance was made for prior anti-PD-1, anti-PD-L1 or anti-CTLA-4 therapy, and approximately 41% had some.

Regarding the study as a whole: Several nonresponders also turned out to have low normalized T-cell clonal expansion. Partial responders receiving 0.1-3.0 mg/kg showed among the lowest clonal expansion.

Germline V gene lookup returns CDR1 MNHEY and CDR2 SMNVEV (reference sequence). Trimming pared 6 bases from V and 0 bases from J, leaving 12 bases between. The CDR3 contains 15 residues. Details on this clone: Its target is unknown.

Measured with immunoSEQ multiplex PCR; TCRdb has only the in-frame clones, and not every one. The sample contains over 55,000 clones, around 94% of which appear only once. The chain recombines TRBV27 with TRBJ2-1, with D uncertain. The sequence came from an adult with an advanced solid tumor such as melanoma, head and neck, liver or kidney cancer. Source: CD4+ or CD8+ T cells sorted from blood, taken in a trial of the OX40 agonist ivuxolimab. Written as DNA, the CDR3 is TGTGCCAGCAGACTTAGCCGTAGCTCCTACAATGAGCAGTTCTTC. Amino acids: CASRLSRSSYNEQFF.